The next 25 T cell receptor beta chains were all read from a single sample in a study of blood T cell repertoires in COVID-19. TCRdb keeps only in-frame clones here, not all; method: immunoSEQ multiplex PCR. The sample has 300,000 to 400,000 clones, around 87% seen once. Material: peripheral blood. Every receptor here comes from a man aged 50-59 years with active or convalescent COVID-19.

This chain joins TRBV5-1 and TRBJ2-3; 9 bases agree with TRBD2. The CDR3 is 17 residues long. The V and J ends lost 0 bases and 8 bases, in that order; junction bases with no gene match: 13. Germline V gives CDR1 SGHRS, CDR2 YFSETQ. CDR3 in DNA: TGCGCCAGCAGCTTGGGTGCTAGCGGGACTATACAGCCTACGCAGTATTTT. Translated, it gives CASSLGASGTIQPTQYF.

As concerns this clone: This same CDR3 is encoded by further DNA sequences in the sample. The chain carries TRBV19 and TRBJ1-3; a possible D gene is TRBD1 (5 bases). The CDR3 runs 12 residues. V was clipped by 9 bases and J by 1 base, with 7 bases between them. From germline, CDR1 is LNHDA and CDR2 SQIVND (reference sequence). The CDR3 loop is CASGTSGNTIYF. The CDR3 bases are TGTGCCAGCGGGACTTCTGGAAACACCATATATTTT.

The chain combines TRBV27 with TRBJ2-7; the match to TRBD1 covers 8 bases. With 5 bases clipped from V and 5 bases from J, the junction kept 11 bases outside the gene matches. This CDR3 contains 15 residues. Germline lookup yields CDR1 MNHEY and CDR2 SMNVEV (reference sequence). The CDR3 nucleotides read TGTGCCAGCAGTCATGCCGGGACAGGAGGTCACGAGCAGTACTTC. Translation: CASSHAGTGGHEQYF.

This chain joins TRBV6-2 or TRBV6-3 and TRBJ2-1; 7 bases are a match to TRBD2. The CDR3 totals 13 residues. Germline CDR1 reads MNHEY; CDR2 reads SVGEGT. Germline trimming cut 6 bases from V and 9 bases from J; bases unmatched to any gene: 8. The CDR3 DNA reads TGTGCCAGCAGCCCTCAGCGGGGCATTGAGCAGTTCTTC. The encoded protein is CASSPQRGIEQFF.

In its sample, this clone was seen once. This rearrangement joins TRBV28 to TRBJ1-5; tentatively, D is TRBD1 (6 bases). Trimming took 2 bases from V and 5 from J, leaving 7 bases between them. The CDR3 is 13 residues long. CDR1 and CDR2 from the germline V gene are MDHEN and SYDVKM. The CDR3 here is CASSLTGHQPQHF. CDR3 nucleotides: TGTGCCAGCAGTTTAACAGGGCATCAGCCCCAGCATTTT.

This sequence joins TRBV19 and TRBJ1-5, with D tentatively TRBD1 (5 bases). Trimming left V 10 bases short and J 9 bases short, with 22 bases between. CDR3 length equals 14 residues. Germline assignment: CDR1 LNHDA and CDR2 SQIVND (reference sequence). CDR3 DNA sequence: TGTGCCACCGGTGGGGCCAGGGTTTCAGGGCCCCAGCATTTT. This codes for CATGGARVSGPQHF.

V and J are TRBV28 and TRBJ1-1; 7 positions match TRBD1. The CDR3 covers 14 residues. The ends lost 5 bases at V and 2 bases at J; junction bases unmatched: 5. Germline V gives CDR1 MDHEN, CDR2 SYDVKM. CDR3 DNA sequence: TGTGCCAGCAGTGTCGGGACAGCAAACACTGAAGCTTTCTTT. As protein: CASSVGTANTEAFF.

The chain carries TRBV24-1 and TRBJ2-2; D is perhaps TRBD1 (6 bases). Germline V gene data show CDR1 as KGHDR and CDR2 as SFDVKD. The germline V and J ends were trimmed by 8 bases and 4 bases, with 16 bases remaining between them. This CDR3 comprises 15 residues. CDR3 protein: CATMSHLGATGELFF. In nucleotides, the CDR3 is TGTGCCACCATGTCCCATCTGGGGGCCACCGGGGAGCTGTTTTTT.

DNA of the CDR3: TGTGCCGACAGGACAGGGGCCGGTTTGACAGATACGCAGTATTTT. Protein sequence: CADRTGAGLTDTQYF. The chain uses TRBV2 and TRBJ2-3, with TRBD1 identical over 9 bases. CDR3 length: 15 amino acids. Germline CDR1 and CDR2: SNHLY and FYNNEI. After removal of 11 bases from V and 3 bases from J, the junction contained 12 bases not matched to a gene.

The chain combines TRBV7-2 with TRBJ2-5, with 8 bases that match TRBD1. This CDR3 is built from 15 residues. Per the germline V gene, CDR1 is SGHTA and CDR2 is FQGNSA. Unmatched junction bases numbered 8, after V lost 3 bases and J lost 5 bases. CDR3 sequence (DNA): TGTGCCAGCAGCTTCCAACAGGGGGAAGGCGAGACCCAGTACTTC. Its protein is CASSFQQGEGETQYF. Complete variable domain (other parts from reference TRBV7-2 and TRBJ2-5): GAGVSQSPSNKVTEKGKDVELRCDPISGHTALYWYRQSLGQGLEFLIYFQGNSAPDKSGLPSDRFSAERTGGSVSTLTIQRTQQEDSAVYLCASSFQQGEGETQYFGPGTRLLVL.

This chain joins TRBV19 and TRBJ1-2, with TRBD1 as a possible D gene (5 bases). V was shortened by 3 bases and J by 8 bases, with 13 bases between the two germline ends. CDR1 and CDR2 from the germline V gene are LNHDA and SQIVND (reference sequence). CDR3 length equals 13 residues. The CDR3 coding sequence is TGTGCCAGTAGTATTCAACAGACAGAAGGCTACACCTTC. Translated: CASSIQQTEGYTF.

This chain's CDR3 is CASSLVKPDRGPGTEAFF. The CDR3 DNA sequence: TGTGCCAGCAGCTTAGTCAAACCGGACAGGGGGCCCGGAACTGAAGCTTTCTTT. The chain is built from TRBV7-8 and TRBJ1-1; TRBD1 matches 11 bases. The CDR3 loop spans 18 amino acids. Germline trimming cut 1 base from V and 5 bases from J; bases unmatched to any gene: 12. Per the germline V gene, CDR1 is SGHVS and CDR2 is FQNEAQ.

The V and J genes are TRBV28 and TRBJ1-3; no reliable D call. Germline V gene lookup returns CDR1 MDHEN and CDR2 SYDVKM. The CDR3 has 15 amino acids. V was cut by 5 bases and J by 4 bases, with 15 bases left in between. The CDR3 reads CASSLGPDSGNTIYF. The DNA of the CDR3 is TGTGCCAGCAGTCTAGGCCCGGACTCGGGAAACACCATATATTTT.

The chain has TRBV29-1 and TRBJ2-6; the D gene is possibly TRBD1 (5 bases). The CDR3 totals 14 residues. Trimming shortened V by 4 bases and J by 2 bases, and 9 bases separated the two germline ends. Germline assignment: CDR1 SQVTM and CDR2 ANQGSEA. This CDR3 is CSVAREAGANVLTF. As DNA, the CDR3 is TGCAGCGTTGCCAGGGAAGCTGGGGCCAACGTCCTGACTTTC.

V gene TRBV9 combines with J gene TRBJ1-1; unclear D gene. CDR1 is SGDLS, CDR2 YYNGEE, per germline. Trimming pared 0 bases from V and 5 bases from J, leaving 14 bases between. The CDR3 is made up of 15 amino acids. The CDR3 DNA sequence: TGTGCCAGCAGCGTAGCTGGGCTACCTGGGACTGAAGCTTTCTTT. Amino acid sequence: CASSVAGLPGTEAFF.

V gene TRBV19 combines with J gene TRBJ2-7, with TRBD1 matching over 10 bases. V shed 1 base and J 2 bases; nucleotides not matched to a gene: 5. This CDR3 spans 16 amino acids. The germline V gene has CDR1 LNHDA and CDR2 SQIVND (reference sequence). The CDR3 region is CASSIAPGQGTYEQYF. The CDR3 nucleotides are TGTGCCAGTAGTATAGCCCCGGGACAGGGGACCTACGAGCAGTACTTC.

Here the CDR3 reads CASSGTSSGEQFF. In nucleotides, the CDR3 is TGTGCCAGCAGCGGGACTAGCTCAGGTGAGCAGTTCTTC. V is TRBV2 and J is TRBJ2-1, with 9 positions matching TRBD2. Germline trimming cut 6 bases from V and 9 bases from J; bases unmatched to any gene: 6. Germline V lookup: CDR1 SNHLY, CDR2 FYNNEI. The CDR3 spans 13 residues. Using reference TRBV2 and TRBJ2-1 for the parts outside the CDR3, the full variable domain is EPEVTQTPSHQVTQMGQEVILRCVPISNHLYFYWYRQILGQKVEFLVSFYNNEISEKSEIFDDQFSVERPDGSNFTLKIRSTKLEDSAMYFCASSGTSSGEQFFGPGTRLTVL.

The rearrangement links TRBV24-1 to TRBJ2-3, with 7 bases identical to TRBD2. V lost 7 bases and J lost 0; bases outside the gene matches: 3. The germline gives CDR1 KGHDR, CDR2 SFDVKD. The CDR3 covers 14 residues. CDR3: CATSPSGSTDTQYF. The DNA of the CDR3 is TGTGCCACCAGCCCTAGCGGTAGCACAGATACGCAGTATTTT.

V and J are TRBV12-5 and TRBJ1-4, with 8 bases matching TRBD1. Looked up from germline, CDR1 is LGHNT and CDR2 is FRNRAP. The CDR3 contains 15 residues. V was pared by 6 bases and J by 6 bases, with 9 bases of the junction left unmatched. This chain's CDR3 is CASGKATGVDEKLFF. CDR3 nucleotides: TGTGCTAGTGGAAAGGCGACAGGGGTCGATGAAAAACTGTTTTTT.

This clone was recorded a few times. Compared with germline, one end of the junction differs, possibly owing to a read error. The rearrangement links TRBV7-7 to TRBJ2-2, with D possibly TRBD2 on 6 matching bases. Germline CDR1 and CDR2: SSHAT and FNYEAQ (reference sequence). CDR3 length: 15 amino acids. CDR3: CASSPTGTATGELFF. The CDR3 nucleotides are TGTGCTAGCAGCCCCACCGGGACTGCCACCGGGGAGCTGTTTTTT.

The V gene is TRBV24-1, the J gene TRBJ1-6; maybe TRBD1 (5 bases). Germline CDR1 KGHDR, CDR2 SFDVKD. Trimming cost V 4 bases and J 7 bases, with 10 bases left between them. The CDR3 has 14 residues. The CDR3 reads CATSDQGENSPLHF. The CDR3 nucleotides are TGTGCCACCAGTGACCAGGGTGAGAATTCACCCCTCCACTTT.

The chain has TRBV11-2 and TRBJ2-7, with D possibly TRBD1 on 7 matching bases. Germline assignment: CDR1 SGHAT and CDR2 FQNNGV. Trimming cost V 5 bases and J 0 bases, with 23 bases left between them. This CDR3 is built from 18 residues. As DNA, the CDR3 is TGTGCCAGCAGCCGGATCAGGGGGGTGGCAAAAAGCTCCTACGAGCAGTACTTC. As protein: CASSRIRGVAKSSYEQYF.

This clone appeared a single time. V and J are TRBV29-1 and TRBJ2-1, with D perhaps TRBD1 (6 bases). The CDR3 totals 13 residues. V lost 6 bases to trimming and J lost 6 bases, with 15 bases between them. Germline V gene sequence: CDR1 SQVTM, CDR2 ANQGSEA. CDR3 DNA: TGCAGCGTGGGCCGCTACAGGGTCAATGAGCAGTTCTTC. Encoded protein: CSVGRYRVNEQFF.

The gene calls are TRBV2 and TRBJ2-1, with TRBD2 as a possible D gene (6 bases). CDR1 is SNHLY, CDR2 FYNNEI, per germline. Trimming pared 6 bases from V and 0 bases from J, leaving 9 bases between. The CDR3 spans 14 residues. CDR3 in amino acids: CASRGLGSYNEQFF. CDR3 nucleotide sequence: TGTGCCAGCAGGGGACTGGGCTCCTACAATGAGCAGTTCTTC.

This chain connects TRBV2 to TRBJ1-6; maybe TRBD1 (5 bases). The germline V and J ends were trimmed by 6 bases and 5 bases, with 17 bases remaining between them. The CDR3 length is 16 residues. The germline V gene has CDR1 SNHLY and CDR2 FYNNEI. The CDR3 sequence is CASSPVVGGDNSPLHF. The CDR3 nucleotides are TGTGCCAGCAGCCCCGTAGTGGGGGGGGATAATTCACCCCTCCACTTT.